Presented here are 12 T cell receptor beta chains from one specimen sequenced in a study of identical twins. TCRdb fed the 5' RACE reads into MiXCR, producing one record per CDR3 protein. The repertoire holds approximately 1.8 million distinct CDR3 sequences, with about 30% as singletons. Sequencing was done on a sample of cord blood. These receptors were taken from a newborn girl in good health.

This rearrangement joins TRBV20-1 to TRBJ2-5; 7 bases match TRBD2. The DNA end is more similar to TRBJ2-7, so the J call may be wrong. From germline, CDR1 is DFQATT and CDR2 SNEGSKA (reference sequence). The CDR3 has 14 residues. The CDR3 region has the DNA TGCAGTGCTAGGTCGCGGGAGTTTTGGGACGAGCAGTACTTC. It specifies CSARSREFWDEQYF.

This clonotype was seen a handful of times. The rearrangement links TRBV7-2 to TRBJ1-1; D is unclear. CDR1 SGHTA and CDR2 FQGNSA come from the germline V gene. CDR3 length equals 15 residues. V lost 0 bases, J lost 1 base, and 9 bases lay in between. DNA for the CDR3: TGTGCCAGCAGCTTAGCAGGGAAGGGGAACACTGAAGCTTTCTTT. Protein sequence: CASSLAGKGNTEAFF.

This clonotype was counted between two and nine times. The chain links TRBV11-2 to TRBJ2-1; TRBD2 aligns across 10 bases. Trimming cost V 2 bases and J 8 bases; bases outside gene matches: 9. There are 16 residues in the CDR3. CDR1 SGHAT and CDR2 FQNNGV come from the germline V gene. CDR3 in amino acids: CASSLSPLAGSDEQFF. The CDR3 DNA follows: TGTGCCAGCAGCTTATCCCCACTAGCGGGATCGGATGAGCAGTTCTTC.

This clonotype was seen a few times. This chain connects TRBV20-1 to TRBJ1-2, with TRBD1 identical over 8 bases. With V trimmed by 6 bases and J by 6 bases, 6 bases remained unmatched. Germline-derived CDR1 and CDR2 are DFQATT and SNEGSKA (reference sequence). The CDR3 loop spans 12 amino acids. CDR3 sequence reads: CSASRTGNGYTF. CDR3 coding DNA: TGCAGTGCCTCGAGGACAGGGAATGGCTACACCTTC.

The table lists this clonotype with a few counts. V gene TRBV5-1 combines with J gene TRBJ1-2; tentatively, D is TRBD1 (6 bases). Germline values: CDR1 SGHRS, CDR2 YFSETQ. This CDR3 is built from 14 residues. The V end was cut by 3 bases, the J end by 6 bases, with 15 bases between. This CDR3 is CASSYQPRDNGYTF. CDR3 nucleotide sequence: TGCGCCAGCAGCTACCAGCCCCGGGACAATGGCTACACCTTC. The variable domain in full, completed from reference TRBV5-1 and TRBJ1-2, reads KAGVTQTPRYLIKTRGQQVTLSCSPISGHRSVSWYQQTPGQGLQFLFEYFSETQRNKGNFPGRFSGRQFSNSRSEMNVSTLELGDSALYLCASSYQPRDNGYTFGSGTRLTVV.

The V gene is TRBV5-1, the J gene TRBJ2-5; 8 bases match TRBD2. V gave up 0 bases and J gave up 1 base; unmatched junction bases: 11. CDR1 SGHRS and CDR2 YFSETQ come from the germline V gene. The CDR3 loop spans 18 amino acids. In DNA form, the CDR3 reads TGCGCCAGCAGCTTGGGCCTGCGAGCGGGAGCCCTCCAAGAGACCCAGTACTTC. Translating gives CASSLGLRAGALQETQYF.

In this sample, this clonotype turned up a few times. V and J are TRBV6-5 and TRBJ2-7; D gene unclear. Germline loops: CDR1 MNHEY, CDR2 SVGAGI. The CDR3 runs 13 residues. V was clipped by 0 bases and J by 4 bases, with 7 bases between them. The CDR3 loop is CASSYSDGYEQYF. The DNA of the CDR3 is TGTGCCAGCAGTTACTCGGACGGTTACGAGCAGTACTTC.

This clonotype was seen once. J is TRBJ1-5 and V is TRBV28, with TRBD1 matching 7 bases. The CDR3 length is 15 residues. The V gene's germline CDR1 is MDHEN and CDR2 SYDVKM. The ends lost 8 bases at V and 2 bases at J; junction bases unmatched: 9. Written as DNA, the CDR3 is TGTGCCAGCTGCTCCGGGACAGAGGGCAATCAGCCCCAGCATTTT. It encodes CASCSGTEGNQPQHF. The whole variable domain, filled in from reference TRBV28 and TRBJ1-5, reads DVKVTQSSRYLVKRTGEKVFLECVQDMDHENMFWYRQDPGLGLRLIYFSYDVKMKEKGDIPEGYSVSREKKERFSLILESASTNQTSMYLCASCSGTEGNQPQHFGDGTRLSIL.

This clonotype was seen a handful of times. This chain joins TRBV5-4 and TRBJ1-1; TRBD1 might be the D (5 bases). V lost 4 bases, J lost 6 bases, and 16 bases lay in between. This CDR3 is built from 14 residues. The germline V gene encodes CDR1 SGHNT and CDR2 YYREEE (reference sequence). CDR3 residues: CASSAGQGLSEAFF. CDR3 sequence (DNA): TGTGCCAGCAGCGCCGGGCAGGGCCTATCTGAAGCTTTCTTT.

In its sample, this clonotype was seen a few times. The chain couples TRBV20-1 to TRBJ2-7, with unresolved D. With 5 bases removed from V and 0 bases from J, the gap between germline ends came to 11 bases. The CDR3 extends over 13 amino acids. CDR1 and CDR2 from the germline V gene are DFQATT and SNEGSKA (reference sequence). The CDR3: CSARHPRSYEQYF. CDR3 DNA: TGCAGTGCTCGCCATCCCCGCTCCTACGAGCAGTACTTC.

The rearrangement uses TRBV20-1 and TRBJ2-3; D is undetermined. CDR1 is DFQATT and CDR2 is SNEGSKA in the germline V gene (reference sequence). Trimming took off 3 bases at V and 0 bases at J, with 16 bases between the two ends. The CDR3 is 16 residues long. The CDR3 region has the DNA TGCAGTGCTAGCGCTCCCGGCCGGACCAGCACAGATACGCAGTATTTT. Residues: CSASAPGRTSTDTQYF.

This clonotype came up a few times. The rearrangement uses TRBV27 and TRBJ2-7; weak D call: TRBD1 (7 bases). Trimming removed 5 bases at V and 1 base at J, with 21 bases between. Germline V gene data show CDR1 as MNHEY and CDR2 as SMNVEV (reference sequence). The CDR3 is made up of 17 amino acids. As DNA, the CDR3 is TGTGCCAGCAGTCTAAGGACAGGAGGGGGGATATCCTACGAGCAGTACTTC. It is translated as CASSLRTGGGISYEQYF.